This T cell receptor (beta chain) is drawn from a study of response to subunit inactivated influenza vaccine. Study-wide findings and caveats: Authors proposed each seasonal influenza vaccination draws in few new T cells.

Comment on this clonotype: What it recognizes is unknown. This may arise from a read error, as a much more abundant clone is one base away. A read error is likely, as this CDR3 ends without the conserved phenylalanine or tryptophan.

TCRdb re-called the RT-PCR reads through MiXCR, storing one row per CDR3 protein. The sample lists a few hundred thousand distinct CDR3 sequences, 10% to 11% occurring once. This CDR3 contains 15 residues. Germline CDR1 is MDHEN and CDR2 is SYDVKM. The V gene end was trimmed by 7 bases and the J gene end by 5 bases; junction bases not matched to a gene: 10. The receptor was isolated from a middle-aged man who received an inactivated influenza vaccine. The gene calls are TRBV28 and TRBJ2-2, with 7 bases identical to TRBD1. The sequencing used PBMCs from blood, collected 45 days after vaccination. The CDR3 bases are TGTGCCAGCACCCGGATGGGACAGAGTACCGGGGAGCTGTTTTTA. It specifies CASTRMGQSTGELFL.